The clone carrying this TCR beta chain appeared a single time. The entry originates in a study of blood T cell repertoires in COVID-19. Study at large: Both acute and convalescent COVID-19 samples were obtained from the United States, Italy and Spain. T cells, B-cell-depleted T cells, or PBMCs provided the cDNA or gDNA that served as material.

In the original processing: Nucleated cell counts were estimated from reference gene primer amplification. Assay: immunoSEQ multiplex PCR; the TCRdb copy retains only in-frame clones and omits some. V and J calls and clone size are given by that table; D and trimming were obtained from the DNA. This table holds some 47,000 clones, approximately 79% found once. The length of the CDR3 is 14 residues. With 0 bases removed from V and 7 bases from J, the gap between germline ends came to 12 bases. The germline V gene encodes CDR1 LGHNA and CDR2 YSLEER. J is TRBJ1-2 and V is TRBV4-3; D uncertain. The sequencing sample was made of peripheral blood. The source of this sequence is a human donor in a cohort sampled during active COVID-19. CDR3 in amino acids: CASSQERGFRGYTF. The DNA for the CDR3 is TGCGCCAGCAGCCAAGAGCGCGGGTTTCGTGGCTACACCTTC.